What follows describes a single T cell receptor (beta chain). After removal of 4 bases from V and 8 bases from J, the junction contained 13 bases not matched to a gene. Germline V gene sequence: CDR1 WSHSY, CDR2 SAAADI. The CDR3 is made up of 15 amino acids. This sample is drawn from a study of cytomegalovirus exposure and HLA in healthy donors. The PCR employed 60 Vbeta primers together with 13 Jbeta primers. The data were produced by immunoSEQ multiplex PCR, yet TCRdb's version contains in-frame clones alone and is incomplete. The table lists 140,000 to 150,000 clones, 80% to 90% of them singletons.

The sequenced sample was PBMCs. The chain has TRBV10-2 and TRBJ2-5; 7 positions agree with TRBD1. This receptor was obtained from a boy between 2 and 10 years old in good health and CMV-seronegative. The CDR3 region has the DNA TGCGCCAGCAGTGCACCGAACAGGGGCGTAGAAACCCAGTACTTC. This sequence encodes CASSAPNRGVETQYF.